Listed here are 14 T cell receptor beta chains from one sample, sequenced in a study of cytomegalovirus exposure and HLA in healthy donors. PCR used 60 Vbeta primers and 13 Jbeta primers. Sequencing was performed with immunoSEQ multiplex PCR; in TCRdb, only in-frame clones are kept and a portion is missing. Of 180,000 or so clones in the sample, around 75% are singletons; the top ten hold just under 3%. The sequencing input was PBMCs. These receptors came from a male donor in good health and CMV-seronegative.

This clone appeared a few times. This chain uses TRBV7-7 with TRBJ2-1, with 8 bases lining up with TRBD2. This CDR3 contains 17 residues. Germline CDR1 and CDR2: SSHAT and FNYEAQ (reference sequence). Germline trimming cut 2 bases from V and 3 bases from J; bases unmatched to any gene: 9. CDR3 loop: CASSLSPAAGGYNEQFF. CDR3 nucleotides: TGTGCCAGCAGCTTATCCCCCGCGGCGGGGGGCTACAATGAGCAGTTCTTC.

The gene calls are TRBV6-5 and TRBJ1-2; 8 bases are a match to TRBD1. The CDR3 length is 15 residues. Trimming took 6 bases from V and 0 from J; bases not matched to a gene: 6. The germline V gene encodes CDR1 MNHEY and CDR2 SVGAGI. The CDR3 reads CASRRDRLTNYGYTF. The DNA for the CDR3 is TGTGCCAGCAGGCGGGACAGGTTGACTAACTATGGCTACACCTTC.

The V and J genes are TRBV28 and TRBJ1-5, with D unresolved. Germline CDR1 reads MDHEN; CDR2 reads SYDVKM. V dropped 7 bases and J dropped 5 bases, with 9 bases sitting between them. The CDR3 totals 12 residues. The CDR3 spells CASTQTDQPQHF. The CDR3 bases are TGTGCCAGCACCCAAACAGATCAGCCCCAGCATTTT.

The chain employs TRBV10-3 and TRBJ2-5, with D possibly matching TRBD2 (5 bases). Trimming took 7 bases from V and 7 from J, leaving 10 bases between them. There are 11 residues in the CDR3. Germline CDR1 reads ENHRY; CDR2 reads SYGVKD. The CDR3 here is CAITVEGTQYF. Written as DNA, the CDR3 is TGTGCCATCACTGTAGAGGGGACCCAGTACTTC.

This chain links TRBV28 with TRBJ1-1; D may be TRBD1 (5 bases). Trimming shortened V by 3 bases and J by 5 bases, and 13 bases separated the two germline ends. In germline, CDR1 is MDHEN, CDR2 SYDVKM. This CDR3 comprises 14 residues. The CDR3 bases are TGTGCCAGCAGTTTCATTGGGGGAGGGACTGAAGCTTTCTTT. This translates into CASSFIGGGTEAFF.

The gene calls are TRBV4-1 and TRBJ1-2; a weak D match, TRBD1 (6 bases). Germline V gene data show CDR1 as MGHRA and CDR2 as YSYEKL. CDR3 size: 15 residues. Trimming removed 2 bases from V and 8 bases from J, with 18 bases in between. DNA for the CDR3: TGCGCCAGCAGCCAATTTCGGGGGGGCGCCTACGGCTACACCTTC. Residues: CASSQFRGGAYGYTF.

This chain links TRBV30 with TRBJ1-2, with a possible D match to TRBD1 (6 bases). V was clipped by 3 bases and J by 6 bases, with 14 bases between them. Germline loops: CDR1 GTSNPN, CDR2 SVGIG (reference sequence). The CDR3 is 13 amino acids. The CDR3 coding sequence is TGTGCCTGGAGGTGGGGGCGGGCTCATGGCTACACCTTC. Encoded protein: CAWRWGRAHGYTF.

The gene calls are TRBV27 and TRBJ1-2; 9 nucleotides agree with TRBD1. The CDR3 has 13 amino acids. J gave up 5 bases and V 4 bases, and 2 bases lay outside the gene matches. In germline, CDR1 is MNHEY, CDR2 SMNVEV (reference sequence). CDR3 loop: CASSWTGDYGYTF. In DNA, the CDR3 is TGTGCCAGCAGTTGGACAGGGGATTATGGCTACACCTTC.

This clone has just a few counts. The V gene is TRBV13, the J gene TRBJ2-7; possible D gene TRBD1, 6 bases. CDR3 length: 12 amino acids. V lost 3 bases and J 6 bases, leaving 9 bases between the germline ends. Germline V gives CDR1 PRHDT, CDR2 FYEKMQ (reference sequence). Here the CDR3 DNA reads TGTGCCAGCAGCTTCCAGGGGCGCGAGCAGTACTTC. It encodes CASSFQGREQYF.

The CDR3 here is CASSQGLAGGDGYTF. Written as DNA, the CDR3 is TGCGCCAGCAGCCAAGGTCTAGCGGGGGGCGATGGCTACACCTTC. The J gene is TRBJ1-2, the V gene TRBV4-1, with D possibly being TRBD1 (6 bases). V was shortened by 1 base and J by 6 bases, with 15 bases between the two germline ends. Germline V CDR1 and CDR2: MGHRA, YSYEKL. The CDR3 contains 15 residues.

This chain joins TRBV6-6 and TRBJ1-5, with D possibly TRBD1 on 5 matching bases. There are 14 residues in the CDR3. The V gene lost 4 bases and the J gene lost 3 bases, with 10 bases spanning the gap. CDR1 and CDR2 from the germline V gene are MNHNY and SVGAGI (reference sequence). The CDR3 sequence is CASSSSGFNQPQHF. The DNA of the CDR3 is TGTGCCAGCAGTTCTTCAGGGTTCAATCAGCCCCAGCATTTT.

This clone came up a few times. The V call is TRBV27, the J call TRBJ2-3; D uncertain. From germline, CDR1 is MNHEY and CDR2 SMNVEV (reference sequence). CDR3 length: 15 amino acids. V shed 3 bases and J shed 0 bases, with 10 bases lying between them. The CDR3 bases are TGTGCCAGCAGTTTCGGAGACTCTAGCACAGATACGCAGTATTTT. It is translated as CASSFGDSSTDTQYF.

The chain is built from TRBV6-4 and TRBJ1-5, with a possible D match to TRBD1 (5 bases). V was trimmed by 3 bases and J by 6 bases, leaving 12 bases between them. The CDR3 covers 14 residues. CDR1 and CDR2 (germline): MRHNA, SNTAGT. Here the CDR3 reads CASSDIGRGQPQHF. CDR3 nucleotides: TGTGCCAGCAGTGATATTGGGAGGGGTCAGCCCCAGCATTTT.

This clone was counted only a few times. The chain uses TRBV7-3 and TRBJ1-1, with unresolved D. The V end lost 5 bases, the J end lost 4 bases, and 14 bases lay between the germline ends. This CDR3 spans 14 amino acids. Per germline, CDR1 SGHTA and CDR2 FQGTGA. In DNA, the CDR3 is TGTGCCAGCAGCAATCGGGGAACGGCCACTGAAGCTTTCTTT. Its protein is CASSNRGTATEAFF.